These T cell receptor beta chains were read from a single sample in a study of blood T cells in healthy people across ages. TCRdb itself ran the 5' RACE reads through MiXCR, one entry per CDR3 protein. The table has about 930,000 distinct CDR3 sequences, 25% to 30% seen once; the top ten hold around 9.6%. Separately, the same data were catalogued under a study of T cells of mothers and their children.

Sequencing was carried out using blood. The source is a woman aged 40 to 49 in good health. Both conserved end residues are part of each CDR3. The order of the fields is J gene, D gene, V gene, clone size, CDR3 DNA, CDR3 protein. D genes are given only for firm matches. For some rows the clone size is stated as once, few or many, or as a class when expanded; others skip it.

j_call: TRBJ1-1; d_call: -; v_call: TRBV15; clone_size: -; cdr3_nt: TGTGCCACCAGCAGAGTCGGGAACACTGAAGCTTTCTTT; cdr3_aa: CATSRVGNTEAFF
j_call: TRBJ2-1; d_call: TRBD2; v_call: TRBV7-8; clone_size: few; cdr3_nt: TGTGCCAGCAGCATGACTAGCGGGGGGGCGGGGAATGAGCAGTTCTTC; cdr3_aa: CASSMTSGGAGNEQFF
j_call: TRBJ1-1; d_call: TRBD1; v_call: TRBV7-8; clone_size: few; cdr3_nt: TGTGCCAGCAGCTATGAGGGGGCAGGCATGAACACTGAAGCTTTCTTT; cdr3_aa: CASSYEGAGMNTEAFF
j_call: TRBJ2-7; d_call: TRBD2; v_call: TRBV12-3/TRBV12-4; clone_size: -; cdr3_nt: TGTGCCAGCAGTTCCTCCCGGGGGGGAGGCGAGCAGTACTTC; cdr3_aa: CASSSSRGGGEQYF
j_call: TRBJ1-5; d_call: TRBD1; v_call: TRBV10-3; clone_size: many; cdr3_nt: TGTGCCATCAGTGACCCAGGGGGCTCTGGCAATCAGCCCCAGCATTTT; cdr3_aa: CAISDPGGSGNQPQHF
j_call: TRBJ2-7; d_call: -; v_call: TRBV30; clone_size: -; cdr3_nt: TGTGCCGGAGGGGACAGCTCCTACGAGCAGTACTTC; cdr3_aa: CAGGDSSYEQYF
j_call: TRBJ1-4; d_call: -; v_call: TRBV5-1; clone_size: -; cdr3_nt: TGCGCCAGCAGACTAGGGGCGGGAATTATAACTAATGAAAAACTGTTTTTT; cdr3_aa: CASRLGAGIITNEKLFF
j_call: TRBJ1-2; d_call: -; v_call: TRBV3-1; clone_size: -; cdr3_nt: TGTGCCAGCAGCCAGTTGTATGGCTACACCTTC; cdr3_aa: CASSQLYGYTF
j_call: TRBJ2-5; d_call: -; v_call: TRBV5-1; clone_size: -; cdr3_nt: TGCACCAGCAGCTTGGTGCCCCAAGAGACCCAGTACTTC; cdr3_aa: CTSSLVPQETQYF
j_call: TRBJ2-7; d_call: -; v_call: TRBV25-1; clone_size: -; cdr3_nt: TGTGCCAGCAGTAGGATCACCCCGAGCGACGAGCAGTACTTC; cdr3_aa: CASSRITPSDEQYF
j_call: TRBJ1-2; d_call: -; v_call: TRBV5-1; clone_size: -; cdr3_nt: TGCGCCAGCAGCACAAACAGGGATCTAAACTATGGCTACACCTTC; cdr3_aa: CASSTNRDLNYGYTF
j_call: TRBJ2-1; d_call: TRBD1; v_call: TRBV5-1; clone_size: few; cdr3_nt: TGCGCCACACACCGGGACAGTTTTAACAATGAGCAGTTCTTC; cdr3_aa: CATHRDSFNNEQFF
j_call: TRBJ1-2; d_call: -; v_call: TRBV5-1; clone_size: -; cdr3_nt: TGCGCCAGCAGCTTGGGATACGGGGGCGACTATGGCTACACCTTC; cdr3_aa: CASSLGYGGDYGYTF
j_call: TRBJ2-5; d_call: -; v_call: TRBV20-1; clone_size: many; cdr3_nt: TGCACCGCCCGGGGGTCGGGAGAGACCCAGTACTTC; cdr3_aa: CTARGSGETQYF
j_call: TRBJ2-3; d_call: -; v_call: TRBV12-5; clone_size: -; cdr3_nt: TGTGCTAGTGGTTTGCGTCAGGGCCGGGTAGATACGCAGTATTTT; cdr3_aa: CASGLRQGRVDTQYF
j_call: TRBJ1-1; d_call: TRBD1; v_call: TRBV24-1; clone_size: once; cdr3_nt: TGTGCCACCAGTGATCGGGACAGAGAATTTGAAGCTTTCTTT; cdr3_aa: CATSDRDREFEAFF
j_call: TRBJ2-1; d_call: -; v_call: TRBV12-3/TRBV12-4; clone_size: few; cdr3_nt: TGTGCCAGCAGTTACGGGTGGGGGAATGAGCAGTTCTTC; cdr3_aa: CASSYGWGNEQFF
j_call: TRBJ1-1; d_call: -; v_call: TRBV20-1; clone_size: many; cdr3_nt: TGCAGTGCTAGAGATCCGGCAGGACTTAGTGGGACTGAAGCTTTCTTT; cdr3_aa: CSARDPAGLSGTEAFF
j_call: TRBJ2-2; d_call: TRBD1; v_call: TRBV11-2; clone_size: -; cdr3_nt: TGTGCCAGCAGCCTGCAACAGACAGGGAGCGGGGAGCTGTTTTTT; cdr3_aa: CASSLQQTGSGELFF
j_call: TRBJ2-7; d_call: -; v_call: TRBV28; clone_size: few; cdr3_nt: TGTGCCAGCAGTTTTAGTGTTGAACTATACGAGCAGTACTTC; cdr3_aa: CASSFSVELYEQYF
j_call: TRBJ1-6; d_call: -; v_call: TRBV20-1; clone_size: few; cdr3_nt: TGCAGTGCTAGTGAAACAGGGAATTCACCCCTCCACTTT; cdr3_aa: CSASETGNSPLHF
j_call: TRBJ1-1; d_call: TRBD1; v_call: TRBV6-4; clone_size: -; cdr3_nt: TGTGCCAGCAAAATGACAGGGACCACTGAAGCTTTCTTT; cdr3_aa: CASKMTGTTEAFF
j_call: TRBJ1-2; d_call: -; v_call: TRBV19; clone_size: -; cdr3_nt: TGTGCCAGTACCCCCGACCAGGGGAGCTATGGCTACACCTTC; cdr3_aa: CASTPDQGSYGYTF
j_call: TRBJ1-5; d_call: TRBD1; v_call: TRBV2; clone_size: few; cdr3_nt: TGTGCCAGCAGACCGGGACAGGGGAACGATCAGCCCCAGCATTTT; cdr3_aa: CASRPGQGNDQPQHF
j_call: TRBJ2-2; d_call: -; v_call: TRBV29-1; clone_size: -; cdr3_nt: TGCAGCGTTGAAGGGGCAGGGCCCACCGGGGAGCTGTTTTTT; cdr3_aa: CSVEGAGPTGELFF
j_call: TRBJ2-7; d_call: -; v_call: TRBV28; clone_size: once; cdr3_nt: TGTGCCAGCAGTTTTTTTGCCTCCGGGTACGAGCAGTACTTC; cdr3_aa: CASSFFASGYEQYF
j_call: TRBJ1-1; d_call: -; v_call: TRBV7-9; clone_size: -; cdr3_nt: TGTGCCAGCAGCTTATCTGAAATGGGGAGACTCGCTTTCTTT; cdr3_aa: CASSLSEMGRLAFF
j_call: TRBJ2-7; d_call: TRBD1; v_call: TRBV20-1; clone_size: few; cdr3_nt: TGCAGTGCTAGAGGAGGCTACAGGGGTGTCTCCTACGAGCAGTACTTC; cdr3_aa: CSARGGYRGVSYEQYF
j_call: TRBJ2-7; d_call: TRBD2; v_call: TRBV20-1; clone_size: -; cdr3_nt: TGCAGTGCTAGGGACGGCGGGGGAACCCTCTACGAGCAGTACTTC; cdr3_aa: CSARDGGGTLYEQYF
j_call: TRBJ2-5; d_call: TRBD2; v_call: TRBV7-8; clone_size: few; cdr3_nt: TGTGCCAGCAGCACGACTAGCGCGGGGGAGGCCCAGTACTTC; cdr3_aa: CASSTTSAGEAQYF
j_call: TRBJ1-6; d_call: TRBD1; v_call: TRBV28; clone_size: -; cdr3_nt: TGTGCCAGCAGTTTACCCTCTTGGACAGGTGGACCCCTCCACTTT; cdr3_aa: CASSLPSWTGGPLHF
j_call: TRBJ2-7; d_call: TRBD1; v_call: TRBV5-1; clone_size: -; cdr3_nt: TGCGCCAGCAGAGCTGTCACAGGGGCCTACGAGCAGTACTTC; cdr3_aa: CASRAVTGAYEQYF
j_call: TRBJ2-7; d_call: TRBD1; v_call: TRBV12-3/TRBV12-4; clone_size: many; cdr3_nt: TGTGCCAGCAGTCCACCCCCGCCGGGACAGGGCGTATACGAGCAGTACTTC; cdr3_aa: CASSPPPPGQGVYEQYF
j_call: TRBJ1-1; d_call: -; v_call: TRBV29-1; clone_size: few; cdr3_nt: TGCAGCGTTGAACAGGGCCCTGAAGCTTTCTTT; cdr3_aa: CSVEQGPEAFF
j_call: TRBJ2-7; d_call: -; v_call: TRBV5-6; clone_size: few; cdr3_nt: TGTGCCAGCAGCTTAGGGGTAGAAATCGGCGAGCAGTACTTC; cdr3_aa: CASSLGVEIGEQYF
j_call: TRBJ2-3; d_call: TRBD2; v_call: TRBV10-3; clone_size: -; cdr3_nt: TGTGCCATCAGTGAGCAGGGACTAGCGGGGGTCACAGATACGCAGTATTTT; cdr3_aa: CAISEQGLAGVTDTQYF
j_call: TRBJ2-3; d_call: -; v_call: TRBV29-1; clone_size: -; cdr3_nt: TGCGGCGTTGCCTACAGGGACACAGATACGCAGTATTTT; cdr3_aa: CGVAYRDTDTQYF
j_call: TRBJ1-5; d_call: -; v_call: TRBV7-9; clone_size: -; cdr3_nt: TGTGCCAGCAGCTTAAATAGAGGCCAAAATAGCAATCAGCCCCAGCATTTT; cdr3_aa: CASSLNRGQNSNQPQHF
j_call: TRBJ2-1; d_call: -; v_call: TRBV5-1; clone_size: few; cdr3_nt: TGCGCCAGCGGCCAGGGGACCCGTTTTTACAATGAGCAGTTCTTC; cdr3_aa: CASGQGTRFYNEQFF
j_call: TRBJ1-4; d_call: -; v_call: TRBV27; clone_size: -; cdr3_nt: TGTGCCAGCAGTTTGGAGGGCCCGGGTGAAAAACTGTTTTTT; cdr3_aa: CASSLEGPGEKLFF
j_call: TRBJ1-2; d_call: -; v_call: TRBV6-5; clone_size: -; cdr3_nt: TGTGCCAGCAGTTACTCAGGGGGGAACGGCCACACCTTC; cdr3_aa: CASSYSGGNGHTF
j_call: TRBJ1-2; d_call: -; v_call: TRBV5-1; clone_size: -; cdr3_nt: TGCGCCAGCAGCTGGGCCAAGGGGAACTATGGCTACACCTTC; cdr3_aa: CASSWAKGNYGYTF
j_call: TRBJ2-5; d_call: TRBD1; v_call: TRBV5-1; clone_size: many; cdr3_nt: TGCGCCAGCAGCCCGAATCCGGGACAGAAAGAGACCCAGTACTTC; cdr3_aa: CASSPNPGQKETQYF
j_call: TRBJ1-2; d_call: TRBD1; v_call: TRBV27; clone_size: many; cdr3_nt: TGTGCCAGCAGCCCGGGGTTGTCAGGGACAGGGAAGTATGGCTACACCTTC; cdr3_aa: CASSPGLSGTGKYGYTF
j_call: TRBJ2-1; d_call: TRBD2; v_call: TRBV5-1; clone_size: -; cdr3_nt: TGCGCCAGCAGCTCCCGGGGTAGCGGGGGGGAGAATGAGCAGTTCTTC; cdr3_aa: CASSSRGSGGENEQFF
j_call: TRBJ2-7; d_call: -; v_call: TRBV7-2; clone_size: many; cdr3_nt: TGTGCCAGCAGCTTGGAACCCTTAAGCTCCTACGAGCAGTACTTC; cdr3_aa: CASSLEPLSSYEQYF
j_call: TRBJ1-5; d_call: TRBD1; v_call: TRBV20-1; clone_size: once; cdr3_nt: TGCAGTGCTAGAGAGACAGGACAGGTCCATAGCAATCAGCCCCAGCATTTT; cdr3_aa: CSARETGQVHSNQPQHF
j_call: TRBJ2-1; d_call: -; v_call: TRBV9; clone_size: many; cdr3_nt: TGTGCCAGCAGCGCAAGGGACCCACGAGACAATGAGCAGTTCTTC; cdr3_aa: CASSARDPRDNEQFF
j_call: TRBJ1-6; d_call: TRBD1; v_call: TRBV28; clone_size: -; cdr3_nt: TGTGCCAGCAGTGCGGAACAGGGGCGGTATAATTCACCCCTCCACTTT; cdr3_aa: CASSAEQGRYNSPLHF
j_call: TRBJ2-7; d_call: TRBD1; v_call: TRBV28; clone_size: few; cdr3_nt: TGTGCCAGCGTCCCCCCGAGGGGACAGGGGGTCTCCTACGAGCAGTACTTC; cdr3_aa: CASVPPRGQGVSYEQYF